This T cell receptor (beta chain) was found in a study of T cell responses to AZD1222 COVID-19 vaccine. Note on this clone: Its antigen remains unidentified.

The assay was immunoSEQ multiplex PCR, and TCRdb's table has in-frame clones only and misses some. The data contain 200,000 or so clones, 93% of them singletons. Trimming cost V 4 bases and J 5 bases; bases outside gene matches: 13. The CDR3 sequence is 16 residues long. Per germline, CDR1 SGHDN and CDR2 FVKESK. General study findings and limits: Compared with day 0, the breadth and depth of the Spike-specific TCR repertoire rose significantly after two doses of AZD1222. There were mostly white British donors and more females than males, and clonal diversity was possibly underestimated. The CD4 TCRs associated with vaccination extended across spike and predominated at 160-218 and 743-854. Only after the peak T cell response were repertoires sampled.

The clonotype was recovered from an adult who received the AZD1222 COVID-19 vaccine. Sample: peripheral blood, taken 28 days after the second AZD1222 dose. This chain joins TRBV14 and TRBJ2-7, with TRBD1 identical over 8 bases. The CDR3 nucleotides are TGTGCCAGCAGCCTGTTGTCCGGGACAGGTTTACACGAGCAGTACTTC. As protein: CASSLLSGTGLHEQYF.